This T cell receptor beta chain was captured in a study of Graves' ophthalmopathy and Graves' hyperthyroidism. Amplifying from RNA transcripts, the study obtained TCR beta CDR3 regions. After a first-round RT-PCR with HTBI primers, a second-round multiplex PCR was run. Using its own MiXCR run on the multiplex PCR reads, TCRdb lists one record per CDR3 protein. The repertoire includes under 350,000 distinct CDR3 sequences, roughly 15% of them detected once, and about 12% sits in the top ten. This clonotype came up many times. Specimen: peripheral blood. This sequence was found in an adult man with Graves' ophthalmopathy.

The CDR3 protein is CASSEIGGSYYGYTF. CDR3 in DNA: TGTGCCAGCAGTGAAATCGGGGGGTCCTACTATGGCTACACCTTC. The J gene is TRBJ1-2, the V gene TRBV2, with D tentatively TRBD1 (5 bases). Trimming pared 2 bases from V and 3 bases from J, leaving 13 bases between. The germline V gene has CDR1 SNHLY and CDR2 FYNNEI. This CDR3 region has 15 residues.